The entry below describes one TCR beta chain. The sample holds a few counts of this clonotype. Its antigen is not yet known. No qualities accompany the bases; no much larger clone lies one base away. The junction shows trimming of 6 bases on V and 0 bases on J, plus 6 bases between the germline ends. CDR1 and CDR2 are drawn from the germline V gene: ENHRY, SYGVKD. Taken from cysteine to phenylalanine, the CDR3 has 13 residues. The CDR3 DNA has 39 bases and is translated from base 1. The data were obtained in a study of human T cells and chemical hapten exposure (dated by TCRdb to about 2021). For the study in its entirety: For sensitization, 2% DPC in acetone was applied to a roughly 2 cm by roughly 2 cm area of upper inner arm skin. Patch testing was done on the upper back using Finn chambers containing 0.01% DPC, and results were scored after 6 days according to International Contact Dermatitis Research Group standards. This study followed changes in the peripheral blood TCR repertoire in vivo during primary and secondary sensitization of alopecia patients to the hapten diphenylcyclopropenone (DPC). The libraries were sequenced as a pool, and the TCR yield per sample differed mostly because of small variations in library volumes within the pool. The patient cohort, mostly female, included alopecia areata with under or over 50% scalp involvement, alopecia totalis and alopecia universalis. Throughout the roughly 25-week study period, patients were also given weekly therapeutic DPC doses on the scalp. Blood was sampled from patients pre-sensitization (week 0) and at 2, 6 and about 24 weeks after DPC sensitization. About 29 alopecia patients gave blood for TCR sequencing at one to four time points (pre-sensitization, 2, 6 and 24 weeks).

The time point label, read with the paper, signifies: patch test 2, 6 weeks after DPC sensitization. Reading the label with the study, this specimen's treatment or condition is: therapeutic diphenylcyclopropenone sensitization with weekly scalp DPC. Blood at each patch-test visit was drawn before the patch test was applied. Patients were eligible if aged 18 to 70, diagnosed with alopecia and judged suitable for DPC therapy, and pregnant patients were excluded. Total RNA was isolated from unfractionated whole blood collected in Tempus Blood RNA tubes. Results and caveats for the whole study, not just this receptor: Patch test score correlated positively with the number of PT1 expanded TCRs, reaching significance at thresholds 8, 16 and 32 but not at 4. Significantly more large CDR3 similarity clusters were formed by expanded TCRs than by pre-sensitization or healthy control sets, consistent with antigen-driven responses. Because every patient had alopecia, a presumed autoimmune disease, the patients' immune response might differ from that of healthy individuals. No change with DPC sensitization was found in the number of TCRs above 1 in 1000 frequency, and no evidence of global repertoire structure alterations was found. Repeated subsampling changed both the strength of the expansion versus patch-test correlation and the threshold at which the correlation became significant.

Library construction relied on RACE. The reads were generated on a NextSeq 500. During library preparation, unique molecular identifiers were attached to individual cDNA molecules so that TCRs could be counted in a quantitative, reproducible way. From each blood RNA sample, both TCR alpha and TCR beta chains were sequenced. On the authors' methods: The median number of TCRs per sample was approximately 98,000, ranging from roughly 23,224 to 700,000. V, J and CDR3 annotation of the TCR reads was performed with the Decombinator software suite. For the PS versus PT1 abundance plots, all samples were subsampled to the same number of TCRs (28,000). TCRs were defined as expanded if absent before sensitization and observed at least eight times at the 2-week time point. Starting from the raw public reads, TCRdb applied fastp trimming at Q25, assembled clones with MiXCR and retained in-frame beta chains. Every entry covers one CDR3 protein and lists the most common genes and DNA from its rows. For this entry, the V and J calls and clone size follow TCRdb and not the study's own pipeline. This sample comprises 95,000 or so distinct CDR3 sequences, around 10% of them detected only once. Together, the top ten hold around 3% of the sample.

The V gene is TRBV10-3 and the J gene is TRBJ2-1; the D call is possibly TRBD1 or TRBD2, each sharing 5 bases. The sequence came from a woman between 40 and 55 years old with alopecia areata. Some clones in this sample may be carry-over from other donors' samples. This sample comprised whole blood, obtained in connection with sensitization to the hapten diphenylcyclopropenone (DPC). At the DNA level, the sequence is TGTGCCATCAGCGGGGCCTCCTACAATGAGCAGTTCTTC. The resulting protein is CAISGASYNEQFF.